This T cell receptor beta chain came from a study of cytomegalovirus exposure and HLA in healthy donors. Study-wide context: When over 300 donors were genotyped, more than 70% of them were found to fall in the Caucasian-associated ancestry cluster. Study-wide findings and caveats: Rarity held for most TCR sequences, but there were some public TCRs that occurred in many donors. TCR beta chains numbering some 160 were designated cytomegalovirus-associated.

V lost 0 bases, J lost 7 bases, and 13 bases lay in between. The CDR3 length is 15 residues. Germline values: CDR1 KGHSH, CDR2 LQKENI. For this clone: Its antigen is not identified.

In the PCR, 60 Vbeta and 13 Jbeta primers were used. Profiling relied on immunoSEQ multiplex PCR, and the TCRdb table lists in-frame clones only, not all of them. Here the sample spans fewer than 200,000 clones, over 65% being singletons. The genes are TRBV18 and TRBJ1-5; perhaps TRBD1 as D (6 bases). The sequenced sample was PBMCs. The source of this sequence is a female donor in good health and CMV-seronegative. The CDR3 region is CASSPPNREGQPQHF. The DNA of the CDR3 is TGTGCCAGCTCACCACCTAACAGGGAAGGACAGCCCCAGCATTTT. The full variable domain, rest sourced from reference TRBV18 and TRBJ1-5, is NAGVMQNPRHLVRRRGQEARLRCSPMKGHSHVYWYRQLPEEGLKFMVYLQKENIIDESGMPKERFSAEFPKEGPSILRIQQVVRGDSAAYFCASSPPNREGQPQHFGDGTRLSIL.